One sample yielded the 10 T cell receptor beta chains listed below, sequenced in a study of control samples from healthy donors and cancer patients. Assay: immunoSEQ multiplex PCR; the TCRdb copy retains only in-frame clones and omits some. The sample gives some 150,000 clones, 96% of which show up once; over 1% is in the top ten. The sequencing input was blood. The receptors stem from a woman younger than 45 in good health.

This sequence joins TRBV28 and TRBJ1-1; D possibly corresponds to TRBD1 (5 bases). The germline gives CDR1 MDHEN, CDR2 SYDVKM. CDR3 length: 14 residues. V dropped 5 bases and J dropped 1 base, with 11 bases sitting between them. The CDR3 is CASSLGEGNTEAFF. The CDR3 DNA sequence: TGTGCCAGCAGTCTAGGGGAAGGGAACACTGAAGCTTTCTTT.

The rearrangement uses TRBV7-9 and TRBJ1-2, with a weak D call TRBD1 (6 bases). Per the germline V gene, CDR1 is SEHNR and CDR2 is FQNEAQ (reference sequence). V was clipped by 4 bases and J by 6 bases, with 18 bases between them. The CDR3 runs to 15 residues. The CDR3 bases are TGTGCCAGCAGCTCCGGGTTACAGGGTTCGGATGGCTACACCTTC. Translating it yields CASSSGLQGSDGYTF.

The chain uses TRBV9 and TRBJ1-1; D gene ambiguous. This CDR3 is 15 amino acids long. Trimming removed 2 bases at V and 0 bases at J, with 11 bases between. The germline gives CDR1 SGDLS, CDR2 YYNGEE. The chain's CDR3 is CASSVGGQMNTEAFF. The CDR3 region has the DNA TGTGCCAGCAGCGTCGGAGGGCAAATGAACACTGAAGCTTTCTTT.

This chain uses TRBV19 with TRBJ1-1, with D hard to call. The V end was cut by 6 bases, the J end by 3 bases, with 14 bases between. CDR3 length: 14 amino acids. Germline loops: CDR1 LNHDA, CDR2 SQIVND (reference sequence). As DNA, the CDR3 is TGTGCCAGTAGATCGCGTGCCCGAGACACTGAAGCTTTCTTT. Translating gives CASRSRARDTEAFF.

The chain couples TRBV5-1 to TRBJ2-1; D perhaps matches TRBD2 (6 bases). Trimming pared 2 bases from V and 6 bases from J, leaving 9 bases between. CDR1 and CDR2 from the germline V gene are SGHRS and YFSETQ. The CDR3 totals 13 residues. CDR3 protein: CASSLEGGNEQFF. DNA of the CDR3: TGCGCCAGCAGCTTAGAGGGAGGCAATGAGCAGTTCTTC.

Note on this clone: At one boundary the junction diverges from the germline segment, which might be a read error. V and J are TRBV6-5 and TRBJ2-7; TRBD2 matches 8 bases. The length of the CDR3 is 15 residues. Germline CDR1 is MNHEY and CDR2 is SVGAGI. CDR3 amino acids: CASTDLTGGIYKQYF. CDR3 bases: TGTGCCAGCACCGATTTAACGGGAGGGATCTACAAGCAGTACTTC.

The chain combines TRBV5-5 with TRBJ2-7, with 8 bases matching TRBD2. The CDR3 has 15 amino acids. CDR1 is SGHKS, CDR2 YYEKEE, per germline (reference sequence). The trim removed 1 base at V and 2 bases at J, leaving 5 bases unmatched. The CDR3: CASSLFTSGPYEQYF. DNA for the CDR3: TGTGCCAGCAGCTTGTTTACTAGCGGACCCTACGAGCAGTACTTC.

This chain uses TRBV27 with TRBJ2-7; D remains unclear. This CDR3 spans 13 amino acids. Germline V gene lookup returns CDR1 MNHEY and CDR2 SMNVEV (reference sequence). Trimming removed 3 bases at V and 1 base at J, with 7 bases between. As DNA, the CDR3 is TGTGCCAGCAGTTTGCAGGAATCCTACGAGCAGTACTTC. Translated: CASSLQESYEQYF.

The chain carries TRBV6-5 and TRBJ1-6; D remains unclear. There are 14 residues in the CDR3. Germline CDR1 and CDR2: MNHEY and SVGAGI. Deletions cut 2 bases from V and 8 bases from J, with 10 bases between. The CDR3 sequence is CASSYLSVDSPLHF. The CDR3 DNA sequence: TGTGCCAGCAGTTACCTATCGGTGGATTCACCCCTCCACTTT.

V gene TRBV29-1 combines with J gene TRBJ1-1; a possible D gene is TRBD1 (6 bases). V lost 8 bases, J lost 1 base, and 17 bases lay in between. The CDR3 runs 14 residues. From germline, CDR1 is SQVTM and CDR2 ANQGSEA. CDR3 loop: CSISPRGGNTEAFF. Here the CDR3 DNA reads TGCAGCATTTCCCCCAGGGGAGGGAACACTGAAGCTTTCTTT.